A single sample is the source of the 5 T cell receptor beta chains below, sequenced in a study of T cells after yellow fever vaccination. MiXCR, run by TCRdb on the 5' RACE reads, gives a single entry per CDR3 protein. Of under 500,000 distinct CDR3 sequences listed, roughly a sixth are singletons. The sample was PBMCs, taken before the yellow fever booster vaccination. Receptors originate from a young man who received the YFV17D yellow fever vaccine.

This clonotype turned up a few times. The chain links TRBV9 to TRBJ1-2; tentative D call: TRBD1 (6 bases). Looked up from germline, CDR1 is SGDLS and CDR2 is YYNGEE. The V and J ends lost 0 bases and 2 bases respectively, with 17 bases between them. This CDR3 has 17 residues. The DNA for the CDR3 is TGTGCCAGCAGCGTAGTCAGAGACACAGGGCCAAACTATGGCTACACCTTC. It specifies CASSVVRDTGPNYGYTF.

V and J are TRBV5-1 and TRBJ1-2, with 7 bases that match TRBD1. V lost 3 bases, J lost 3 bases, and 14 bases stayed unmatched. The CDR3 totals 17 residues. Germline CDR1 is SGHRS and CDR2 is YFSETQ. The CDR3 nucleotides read TGCGCCAGCAGCTATTTCCCCCCGGGACAGAGCGACTATGGCTACACCTTC. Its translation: CASSYFPPGQSDYGYTF.

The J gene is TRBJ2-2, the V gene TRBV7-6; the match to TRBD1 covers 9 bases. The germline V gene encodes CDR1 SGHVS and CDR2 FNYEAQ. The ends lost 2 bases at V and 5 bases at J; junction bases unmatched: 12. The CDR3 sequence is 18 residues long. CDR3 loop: CASSLPQGALGLTGELFF. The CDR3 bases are TGTGCCAGCAGCTTACCACAGGGGGCTCTGGGTCTTACCGGGGAGCTGTTTTTT. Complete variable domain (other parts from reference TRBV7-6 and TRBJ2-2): GAGVSQSPRYKVTKRGQDVALRCDPISGHVSLYWYRQALGQGPEFLTYFNYEAQQDKSGLPNDRFSAERPEGSISTLTIQRTEQRDSAMYRCASSLPQGALGLTGELFFGEGSRLTVL.

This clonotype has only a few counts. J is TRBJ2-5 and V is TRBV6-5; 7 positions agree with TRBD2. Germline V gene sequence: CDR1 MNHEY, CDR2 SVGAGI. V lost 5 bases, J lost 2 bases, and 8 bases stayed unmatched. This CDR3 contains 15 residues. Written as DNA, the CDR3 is TGTGCCAGCAGTACGCAGGCGGGACTACAAGAGACCCAGTACTTC. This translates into CASSTQAGLQETQYF.

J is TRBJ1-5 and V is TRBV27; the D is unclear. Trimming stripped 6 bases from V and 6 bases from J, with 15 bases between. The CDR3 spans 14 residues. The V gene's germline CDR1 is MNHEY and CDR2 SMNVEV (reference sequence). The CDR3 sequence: CASRWMAAGQPQHF. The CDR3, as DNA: TGTGCCAGCAGATGGATGGCGGCCGGTCAGCCCCAGCATTTT.